This TCR beta chain came from a study of T cell responses to AZD1222 COVID-19 vaccine. Study conclusions and caveats: Increased Spike-specific TCR breadth and depth were observed after two AZD1222 doses. The sample set comprised mostly white British donors with more females, and clonal diversity was possibly underestimated. At baseline, just five or six AZD1222 recipients tested seropositive.

About this clone itself: What it binds is not known.

There are 15 residues in the CDR3. Germline values: CDR1 LGHDT, CDR2 YNNKEL (reference sequence). V lost 3 bases to trimming and J lost 5 bases, with 11 bases between them. Repertoires were generated with immunoSEQ multiplex PCR, while TCRdb's copy carries only in-frame clones and drops some. The top ten clones hold 2% to 3% of a sample with over 100,000 clones, around 90% of them seen once. The sample here was peripheral blood, taken 28 days after the second AZD1222 dose. The receptor was isolated from an adult who received the AZD1222 COVID-19 vaccine. V usage is TRBV3-1 (or the pseudogene TRBV3-2) and J usage is TRBJ1-6; D possibly corresponds to TRBD1 (6 bases). Here the CDR3 reads CASSQTGQDNSPLHF. DNA for the CDR3: TGTGCCAGCAGCCAGACGGGACAAGATAATTCACCCCTCCACTTT.